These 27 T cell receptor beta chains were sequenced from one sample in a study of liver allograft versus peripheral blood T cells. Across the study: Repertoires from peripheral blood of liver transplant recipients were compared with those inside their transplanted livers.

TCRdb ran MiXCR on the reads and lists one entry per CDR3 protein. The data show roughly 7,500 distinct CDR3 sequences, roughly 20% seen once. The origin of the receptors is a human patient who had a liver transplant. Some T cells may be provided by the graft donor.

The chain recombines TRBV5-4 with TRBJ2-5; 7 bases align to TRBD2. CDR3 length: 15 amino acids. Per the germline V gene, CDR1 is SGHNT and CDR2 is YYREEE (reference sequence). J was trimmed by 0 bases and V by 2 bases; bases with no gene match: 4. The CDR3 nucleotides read TGTGCCAGCAGCTTTCCTCGGGGGGACCAAGAGACCCAGTACTTC. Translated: CASSFPRGDQETQYF. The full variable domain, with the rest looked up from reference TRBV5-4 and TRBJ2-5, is ETGVTQSPTHLIKTRGQQVTLRCSSQSGHNTVSWYQQALGQGPQFIFQYYREEENGRGNFPPRFSGLQFPNYSSELNVNALELDDSALYLCASSFPRGDQETQYFGPGTRLLVL.

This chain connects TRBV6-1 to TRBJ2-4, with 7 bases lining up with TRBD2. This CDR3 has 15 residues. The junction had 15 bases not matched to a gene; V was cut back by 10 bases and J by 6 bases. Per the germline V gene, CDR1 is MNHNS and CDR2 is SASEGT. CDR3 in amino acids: CATTPRGTMGNIQYF. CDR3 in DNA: TGTGCCACCACCCCCCGGGGGACTATGGGAAACATTCAGTACTTC.

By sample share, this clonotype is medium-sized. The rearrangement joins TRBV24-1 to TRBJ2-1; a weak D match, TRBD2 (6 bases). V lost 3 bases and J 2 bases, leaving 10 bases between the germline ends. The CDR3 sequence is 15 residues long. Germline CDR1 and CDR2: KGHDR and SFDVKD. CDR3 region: CATSDRGGPYNEQFF. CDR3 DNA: TGTGCCACCAGTGATAGGGGAGGCCCCTACAATGAGCAGTTCTTC.

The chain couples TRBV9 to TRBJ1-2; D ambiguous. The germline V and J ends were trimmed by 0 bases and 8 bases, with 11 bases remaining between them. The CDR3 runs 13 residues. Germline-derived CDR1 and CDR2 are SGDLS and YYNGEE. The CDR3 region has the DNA TGTGCCAGCAGCGTAGCAACACGGGAAGGCTACACCTTC. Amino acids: CASSVATREGYTF.

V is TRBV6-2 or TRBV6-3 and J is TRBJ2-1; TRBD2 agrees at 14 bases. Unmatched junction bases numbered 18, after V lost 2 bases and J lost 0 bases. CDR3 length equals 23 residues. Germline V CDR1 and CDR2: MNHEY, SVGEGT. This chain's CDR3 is CASSYAGTSGSGLLKSSYNEQFF. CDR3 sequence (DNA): TGTGCCAGCAGTTACGCCGGGACTAGCGGGAGTGGATTATTAAAAAGCTCCTACAATGAGCAGTTCTTC.

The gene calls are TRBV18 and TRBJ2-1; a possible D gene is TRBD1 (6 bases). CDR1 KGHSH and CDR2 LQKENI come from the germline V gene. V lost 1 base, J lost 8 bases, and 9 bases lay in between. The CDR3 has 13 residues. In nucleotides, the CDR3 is TGTGCCAGCTCACCACAGGGGGTAGATGAGCAGTTCTTC. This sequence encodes CASSPQGVDEQFF.

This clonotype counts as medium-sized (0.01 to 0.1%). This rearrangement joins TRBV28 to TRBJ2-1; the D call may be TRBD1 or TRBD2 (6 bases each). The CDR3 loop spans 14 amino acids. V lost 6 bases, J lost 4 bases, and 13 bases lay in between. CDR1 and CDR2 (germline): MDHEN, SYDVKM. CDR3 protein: CASSPRRGYNEQFF. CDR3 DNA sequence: TGTGCCAGCAGCCCACGGAGGGGGTACAATGAGCAGTTCTTC. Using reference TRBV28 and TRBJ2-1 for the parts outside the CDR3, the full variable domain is DVKVTQSSRYLVKRTGEKVFLECVQDMDHENMFWYRQDPGLGLRLIYFSYDVKMKEKGDIPEGYSVSREKKERFSLILESASTNQTSMYLCASSPRRGYNEQFFGPGTRLTVL.

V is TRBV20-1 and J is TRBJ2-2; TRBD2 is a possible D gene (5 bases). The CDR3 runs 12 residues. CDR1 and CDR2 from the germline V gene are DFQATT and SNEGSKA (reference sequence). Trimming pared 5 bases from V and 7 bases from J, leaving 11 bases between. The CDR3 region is CSAQEAFGELFF. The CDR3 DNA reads TGCAGTGCTCAGGAGGCGTTCGGGGAGCTGTTTTTT.

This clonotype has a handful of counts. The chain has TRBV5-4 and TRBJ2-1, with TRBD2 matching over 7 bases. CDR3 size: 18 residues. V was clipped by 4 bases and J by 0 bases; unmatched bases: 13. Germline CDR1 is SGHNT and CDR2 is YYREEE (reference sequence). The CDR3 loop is CASSLGASGGSSYNEQFF. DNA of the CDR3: TGTGCCAGCAGCCTGGGAGCTAGCGGAGGGAGCTCCTACAATGAGCAGTTCTTC.

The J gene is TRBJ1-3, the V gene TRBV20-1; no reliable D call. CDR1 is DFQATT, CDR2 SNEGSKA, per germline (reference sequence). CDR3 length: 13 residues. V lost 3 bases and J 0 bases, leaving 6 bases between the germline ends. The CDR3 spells CSASTVSGNTIYF. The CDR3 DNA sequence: TGCAGTGCTAGTACGGTCTCTGGAAACACCATATATTTT.

The CDR3 loop reads CASSGGVGTNNEQFF. The DNA for the CDR3 is TGTGCCAGCAGCGGGGGGGTTGGGACCAACAATGAGCAGTTCTTC. The rearrangement links TRBV9 to TRBJ2-1; possible D gene TRBD2, 6 bases. With 3 bases removed from V and 5 bases from J, the gap between germline ends came to 15 bases. CDR1 is SGDLS and CDR2 is YYNGEE in the germline V gene. This CDR3 has 15 residues.

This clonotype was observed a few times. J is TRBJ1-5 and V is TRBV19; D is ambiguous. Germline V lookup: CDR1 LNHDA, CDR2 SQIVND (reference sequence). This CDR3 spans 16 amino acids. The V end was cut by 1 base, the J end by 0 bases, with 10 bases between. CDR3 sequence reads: CASSIVGGYSNQPQHF. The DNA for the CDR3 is TGTGCCAGTAGTATAGTAGGAGGTTATAGCAATCAGCCCCAGCATTTT.

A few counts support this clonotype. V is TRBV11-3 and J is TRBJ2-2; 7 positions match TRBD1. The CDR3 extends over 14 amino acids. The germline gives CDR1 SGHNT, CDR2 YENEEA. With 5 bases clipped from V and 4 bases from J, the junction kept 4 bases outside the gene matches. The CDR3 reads CASSQGQATGELFF. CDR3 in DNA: TGTGCCAGCAGCCAAGGACAGGCCACCGGGGAGCTGTTTTTT.

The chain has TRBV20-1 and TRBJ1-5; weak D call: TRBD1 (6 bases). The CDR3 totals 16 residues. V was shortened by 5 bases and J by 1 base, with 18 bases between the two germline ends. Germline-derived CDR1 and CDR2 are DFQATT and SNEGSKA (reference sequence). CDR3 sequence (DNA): TGCAGTGCTCACCAGACAGGCAAGACGAGCAATCAGCCCCAGCATTTT. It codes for CSAHQTGKTSNQPQHF.

CDR3 loop: CASSPGVYNEQFF. The DNA for the CDR3 is TGTGCCAGCAGCCCTGGAGTCTACAATGAGCAGTTCTTC. The J gene is TRBJ2-1, the V gene TRBV7-3, with D unclear. Germline CDR1 is SGHTA and CDR2 is FQGTGA. The germline V and J ends were trimmed by 5 bases and 3 bases, with 8 bases remaining between them. This CDR3 comprises 13 residues.

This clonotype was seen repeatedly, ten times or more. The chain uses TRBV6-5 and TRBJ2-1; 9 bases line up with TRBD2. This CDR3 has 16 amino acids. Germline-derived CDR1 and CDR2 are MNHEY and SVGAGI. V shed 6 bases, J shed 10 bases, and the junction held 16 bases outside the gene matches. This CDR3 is CASSDPVVAGVGEQFF. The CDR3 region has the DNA TGTGCCAGCAGCGACCCCGTGGTAGCGGGAGTTGGAGAGCAGTTCTTC.

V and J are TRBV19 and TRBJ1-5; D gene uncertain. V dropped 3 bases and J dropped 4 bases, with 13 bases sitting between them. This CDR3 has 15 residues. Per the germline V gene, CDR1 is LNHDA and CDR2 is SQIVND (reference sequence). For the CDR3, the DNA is TGTGCCAGTAGTATGGGGTTGAGAGGTAATCAGCCCCAGCATTTT. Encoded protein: CASSMGLRGNQPQHF.

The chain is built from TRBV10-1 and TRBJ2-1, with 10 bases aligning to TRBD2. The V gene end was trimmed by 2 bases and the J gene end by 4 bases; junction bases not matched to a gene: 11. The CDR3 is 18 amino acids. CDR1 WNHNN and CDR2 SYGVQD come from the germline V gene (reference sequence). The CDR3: CASSETGLAERAYNEQFF. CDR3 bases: TGCGCCAGCAGTGAGACCGGACTAGCGGAACGGGCTTACAATGAGCAGTTCTTC.

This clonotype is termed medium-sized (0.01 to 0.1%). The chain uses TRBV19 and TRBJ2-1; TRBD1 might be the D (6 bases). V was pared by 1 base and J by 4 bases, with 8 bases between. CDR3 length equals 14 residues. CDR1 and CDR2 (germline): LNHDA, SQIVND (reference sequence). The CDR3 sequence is CASSIGTVYNEQFF. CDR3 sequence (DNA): TGTGCCAGTAGTATAGGGACAGTATACAATGAGCAGTTCTTC. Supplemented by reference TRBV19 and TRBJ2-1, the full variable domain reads DGGITQSPKYLFRKEGQNVTLSCEQNLNHDAMYWYRQDPGQGLRLIYYSQIVNDFQKGDIAEGYSVSREKKESFPLTVTSAQKNPTAFYLCASSIGTVYNEQFFGPGTRLTVL.

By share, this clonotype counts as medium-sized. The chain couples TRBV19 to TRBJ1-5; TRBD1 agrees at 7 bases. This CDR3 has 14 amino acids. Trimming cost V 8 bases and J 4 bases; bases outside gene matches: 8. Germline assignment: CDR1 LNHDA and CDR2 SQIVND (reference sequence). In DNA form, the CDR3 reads TGTGCCAGTCAAGGGACAGCTTCTAATCAGCCCCAGCATTTT. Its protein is CASQGTASNQPQHF.

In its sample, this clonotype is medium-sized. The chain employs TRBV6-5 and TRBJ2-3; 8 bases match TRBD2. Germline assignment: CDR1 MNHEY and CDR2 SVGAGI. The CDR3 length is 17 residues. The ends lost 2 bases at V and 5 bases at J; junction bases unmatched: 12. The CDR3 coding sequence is TGTGCCAGCAGTTACCCTACCCCGGGACTAGGGATAGATACGCAGTATTTT. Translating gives CASSYPTPGLGIDTQYF.

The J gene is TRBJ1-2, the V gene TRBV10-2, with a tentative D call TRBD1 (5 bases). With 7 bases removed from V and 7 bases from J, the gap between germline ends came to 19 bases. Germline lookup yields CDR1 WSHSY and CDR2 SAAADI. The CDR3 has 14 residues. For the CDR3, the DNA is TGCGCCAGCACCGGGGCGGGTAAGAGGGGTGGCTACACCTTC. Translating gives CASTGAGKRGGYTF.

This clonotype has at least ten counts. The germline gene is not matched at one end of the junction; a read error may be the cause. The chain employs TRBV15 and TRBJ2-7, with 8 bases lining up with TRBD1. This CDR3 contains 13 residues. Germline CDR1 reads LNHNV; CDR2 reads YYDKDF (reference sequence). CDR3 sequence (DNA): TGTGCCACCAGCAGAGATGGGGAGGACAGGGCAGGCTTC. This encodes CATSRDGEDRAGF.

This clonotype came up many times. CDR3 DNA: TGTGCCAGCAGCGTACGCTCGTGGGGCGCGTCCGGGGAGCTGTTTTTT. It is translated as CASSVRSWGASGELFF. The chain has TRBV9 and TRBJ2-2; a possible D gene is TRBD1 (5 bases). V lost 1 base and J 6 bases, leaving 16 bases between the germline ends. Germline V gene lookup returns CDR1 SGDLS and CDR2 YYNGEE. The CDR3 extends over 16 amino acids.

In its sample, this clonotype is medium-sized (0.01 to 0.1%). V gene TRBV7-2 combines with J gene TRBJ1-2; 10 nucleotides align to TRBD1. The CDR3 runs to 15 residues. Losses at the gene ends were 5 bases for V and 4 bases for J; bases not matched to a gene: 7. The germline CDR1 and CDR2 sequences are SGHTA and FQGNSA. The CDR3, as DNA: TGTGCCAGCAGCATTCGACAGGGGGCGATCTATGGCTACACCTTC. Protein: CASSIRQGAIYGYTF.

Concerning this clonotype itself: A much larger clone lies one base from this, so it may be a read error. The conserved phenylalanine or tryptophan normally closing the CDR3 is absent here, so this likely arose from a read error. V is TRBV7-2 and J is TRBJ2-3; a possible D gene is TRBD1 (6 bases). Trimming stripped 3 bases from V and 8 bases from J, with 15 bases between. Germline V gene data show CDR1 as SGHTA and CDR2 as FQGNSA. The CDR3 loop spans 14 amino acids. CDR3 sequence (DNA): TGTGCCAGCAGCTTTTGGGACACCAGCACTACGCAGTATTTA. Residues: CASSFWDTSTTQYL.

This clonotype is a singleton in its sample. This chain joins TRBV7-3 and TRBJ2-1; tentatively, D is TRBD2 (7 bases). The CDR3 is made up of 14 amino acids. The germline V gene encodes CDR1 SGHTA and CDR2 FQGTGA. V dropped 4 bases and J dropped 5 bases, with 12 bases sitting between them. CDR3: CASSYGGLDNEQFF. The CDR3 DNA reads TGTGCCAGCAGCTACGGGGGGCTTGACAATGAGCAGTTCTTC.